This TCR beta chain was obtained from a study of synovial regulatory T cells in juvenile arthritis (dated by TCRdb to 2014 to 2015). A note on the overall study: Among sequenced patients, a few were therapy-naive, one received methotrexate plus infliximab, six received methotrexate, and one had no treatment information. The study compared the TCRbeta CDR3 repertoires of blood iaTreg cells, other blood Treg cells and synovial fluid Treg cells taken from matched patient samples. Effector T cell subsets were also sequenced in this cohort for comparisons, but the Treg dataset alone covers only blood and synovial fluid Treg cells. The TCR repertoire comparisons covered Treg and Teff subsets from some 10 JIA patients with active disease.

General study outcomes and caveats: Synovial Treg cells shared more CDR3 sequences with iaTreg cells than with other blood Treg cells; Chao-Jaccard similarity confirmed closer relation. Lower TCR diversity was observed in blood iaTreg cells than in other blood Treg cells, consistent with antigen-driven expansion. Across patients, iaTreg TCR repertoires were largely private and overlapped partially with synovial Teff repertoires and blood CPL repertoires.

The library came from the immunoSEQ multiplex PCR assay. TCRbeta CDR3 sequencing was performed by Adaptive Biotechnologies. Concerning the study's data processing: To assess repertoire similarity, the researchers used the Chao-modified Jaccard index along with median clonotype overlap taken from 200 random subsamples at equal sample size. Similarity analyses were performed using either productive nucleotide sequences or in silico-translated amino acid sequences. Repertoires were compared using hierarchical clustering with single linkage and t-SNE, both based on Chao-modified Jaccard distances. Repertoire diversity was assessed with the Renyi index over a range of alpha values after the sample sizes were normalised. TCRdb limited this immuneACCESS table to in-frame rearrangements with V and J called. A share of clones is missing; checked studies link under half to unresolved V genes, and the rest is unexplained. V and J calls and clone size come straight from that table; D and trimming were deduced from the DNA. This specimen's table enumerates 10,000 or so clones. The ten top clones hold under 0.45% of the sample.

Of note for this clone: This clone's antigen is unknown.

Taken from cysteine to phenylalanine, the CDR3 has 16 residues. No DNA is given. CDR1 and CDR2 were assigned from the germline V gene as SGHAT and FQNNGV. The donors for the TCR repertoire analysis were approximately 11 juvenile idiopathic arthritis patients with active disease who had not reached inactive disease, of whom 3 were polyarticular and 8 were oligoarticular. The median age of the TCR-sequenced patients was under 13 years (range about 2.1-25), and their median disease duration was roughly seven years (range 0.2-19.1). The samples used for TCR repertoire analysis were collected at two centres in Italy. Peripheral blood mononuclear cells were separated on a Histopaque-1077 density gradient and then cryopreserved in about 90% FCS with around 10% DMSO.

The sequence was obtained from a donor between 2 and 29 years old with juvenile idiopathic arthritis. What was sequenced was Treg cells from blood. The cell subset or site label on this specimen signifies: remaining (HLA-DR-negative) circulating blood Treg cells. Recombination linked TRBV11-2 to TRBJ2-2; TCRdb names TRBD2, which stays unverified in the absence of DNA. The CDR3 in this case is CASSFGRGSFTGELFF.